One sample yielded the 5 T cell receptor beta chains listed below, sequenced in a study of blood T cell repertoires in COVID-19. The assay was immunoSEQ multiplex PCR, and TCRdb's table has in-frame clones only and misses some. Among around 200,000 clones listed, about 87% were seen once. Sample: PBMCs or T cells enriched from blood (not recorded which). The receptor source for this set is a man aged 25 to 45 who had recovered from COVID-19.

The chain carries TRBV2 and TRBJ2-2; D is uncertain. Between the trimmed V and J ends, which lost 7 bases and 3 bases, there was a span of 15 bases. CDR3 size: 15 residues. The germline CDR1 and CDR2 sequences are SNHLY and FYNNEI. The CDR3 DNA reads TGTGCCAGCATGCCCAGAGGCCCGGACACCGGGGAGCTGTTTTTT. It is translated as CASMPRGPDTGELFF.

The chain couples TRBV6-5 to TRBJ1-2; 9 bases are a match to TRBD1. There are 14 residues in the CDR3. Losses at the gene ends were 6 bases for V and 5 bases for J; bases not matched to a gene: 7. Germline V gives CDR1 MNHEY, CDR2 SVGAGI. The CDR3 loop reads CASRGTGSLYGYTF. The CDR3 region has the DNA TGTGCCAGCAGAGGGACAGGGTCTTTATATGGCTACACCTTC.

This rearrangement joins TRBV28 to TRBJ1-3, with TRBD1 as a possible D gene (6 bases). V was shortened by 4 bases and J by 0 bases, with 19 bases between the two germline ends. The CDR3 length is 18 residues. The germline gives CDR1 MDHEN, CDR2 SYDVKM. The CDR3 spells CASSSWGPQVTSGNTIYF. CDR3 DNA: TGTGCCAGCAGTTCATGGGGGCCTCAGGTGACCTCTGGAAACACCATATATTTT.

The CDR3 DNA sequence: TGTGCCAGCAGCTTTGGGACAGGGACCATCTATGGCTACACCTTC. Translated, it gives CASSFGTGTIYGYTF. The rearrangement joins TRBV5-4 to TRBJ1-2, with 9 bases fitting TRBD1. V dropped 2 bases and J dropped 4; count of bases not matched to a gene: 6. In germline, CDR1 is SGHNT, CDR2 YYREEE (reference sequence). This CDR3 is built from 15 residues.

This clone has only a few counts. The chain carries TRBV28 and TRBJ2-7; D gene unclear. The ends were cut back, 5 bases at V and 2 bases at J, with 16 bases in the middle. From germline, CDR1 is MDHEN and CDR2 SYDVKM. This CDR3 spans 15 amino acids. CDR3 sequence reads: CASSLGSSVPYEQYF. The CDR3, as DNA: TGTGCCAGCAGTCTAGGTTCTTCCGTGCCCTACGAGCAGTACTTC. Using reference TRBV28 and TRBJ2-7 for the parts outside the CDR3, the full variable domain is DVKVTQSSRYLVKRTGEKVFLECVQDMDHENMFWYRQDPGLGLRLIYFSYDVKMKEKGDIPEGYSVSREKKERFSLILESASTNQTSMYLCASSLGSSVPYEQYFGPGTRLTVT.